Listed here are 7 T cell receptor beta chains from one sample, sequenced in a study of regulatory T cells in long-lasting Graves disease. Time point meaning: newly diagnosed GD, antithyroid drugs for less than 3 months. Scientists built the TCR library using RNA that was extracted from PBMCs. In building TCR beta libraries, iRepertoire HTBI primers were used together with Arm-PCR of CDR3 regions. TCRdb passed the multiplex PCR reads through MiXCR, listing each CDR3 protein once. There are under 450,000 distinct CDR3 sequences in the sample; 15% to 20% occur only once, and around 20% lies in the top ten. The same sample was also studied in work on T cells in Graves' hyperthyroidism and ophthalmopathy.

Sequences were derived from peripheral blood mononuclear cells (PBMCs), sampled at new diagnosis, from a patient treated with antithyroid drugs. These TCRs come from a woman between 18 and 29 years old with Graves disease.

This clonotype was counted only a few times. This sequence joins TRBV5-1 and TRBJ2-7; 7 bases agree with TRBD1. V gave up 8 bases and J gave up 4 bases; unmatched junction bases: 15. Germline CDR1 and CDR2: SGHRS and YFSETQ. The CDR3 sequence is 15 residues long. The CDR3 DNA sequence: TGCGCCAGTAGACAGGGAAGGGGTTCATATTACGAGCAGTACTTC. This gives the protein CASRQGRGSYYEQYF. The complete variable domain, with remaining parts taken from reference TRBV5-1 and TRBJ2-7, reads KAGVTQTPRYLIKTRGQQVTLSCSPISGHRSVSWYQQTPGQGLQFLFEYFSETQRNKGNFPGRFSGRQFSNSRSEMNVSTLELGDSALYLCASRQGRGSYYEQYFGPGTRLTVT.

In its sample, this clonotype was seen many times. The V gene is TRBV2, the J gene TRBJ1-6, with D tentatively TRBD1 (5 bases). The CDR3 covers 16 residues. Per the germline V gene, CDR1 is SNHLY and CDR2 is FYNNEI. Trimming stripped 7 bases from V and 10 bases from J, with 23 bases between. For the CDR3, the DNA is TGTGCCAGCACTGCCTCTTGGTTCTCTGGGGGGTCACCCCTCCACTTT. It codes for CASTASWFSGGSPLHF.

The V and J genes are TRBV4-1 and TRBJ2-3; 9 positions agree with TRBD2. The CDR3 extends over 16 amino acids. Germline V gene lookup returns CDR1 MGHRA and CDR2 YSYEKL. Trimming at V came to 8 bases and at J to 4 bases, leaving 13 bases not matched to a gene. DNA of the CDR3: TGCGCCAGCGGCCGGGTGAGAGCGGGGGGTCCAGATACGCAGTATTTT. It encodes CASGRVRAGGPDTQYF.

The chain carries TRBV12-3 or TRBV12-4 and TRBJ2-1; TRBD2 matches 10 bases. V was clipped by 6 bases and J by 4 bases; unmatched bases: 6. This CDR3 has 15 residues. This CDR3 is CASSAGLADYNEQFF. CDR3 coding DNA: TGTGCCAGCAGCGCCGGACTAGCGGATTACAATGAGCAGTTCTTC.

This clonotype came up many times. An end of the junction differs from the germline gene, which may be a read error. CDR3 sequence: CASKRGNQPQHF. The CDR3 coding sequence is TGTGCCAGCAAAAGGGGCAACCAGCCCCAGCATTTT. This sequence joins TRBV6-2 or TRBV6-3 and TRBJ1-5; D may be TRBD1 (5 bases). CDR1 and CDR2 from the germline V gene are MNHEY and SVGEGT. The CDR3 runs 12 residues.

This chain joins TRBV6-1 and TRBJ1-5; the D is unclear. The CDR3 has 14 amino acids. CDR1 and CDR2 from the germline V gene are MNHNS and SASEGT. Trimming removed 5 bases at V and 5 bases at J, with 13 bases between. The CDR3 bases are TGTGCCAGCAGTCCCCCACTGGACCATCAGCCCCAGCATTTT. Translating gives CASSPPLDHQPQHF.

This clonotype was recorded many times. The chain joins TRBV12-3 or TRBV12-4 to TRBJ1-5; perhaps TRBD1 as D (6 bases). Trimming pared 2 bases from V and 7 bases from J, leaving 9 bases between. The CDR3 totals 13 residues. CDR3 bases: TGTGCCAGCAGTTTAAGGGGGGACCAGCCCCAGCATTTT. It translates to CASSLRGDQPQHF.